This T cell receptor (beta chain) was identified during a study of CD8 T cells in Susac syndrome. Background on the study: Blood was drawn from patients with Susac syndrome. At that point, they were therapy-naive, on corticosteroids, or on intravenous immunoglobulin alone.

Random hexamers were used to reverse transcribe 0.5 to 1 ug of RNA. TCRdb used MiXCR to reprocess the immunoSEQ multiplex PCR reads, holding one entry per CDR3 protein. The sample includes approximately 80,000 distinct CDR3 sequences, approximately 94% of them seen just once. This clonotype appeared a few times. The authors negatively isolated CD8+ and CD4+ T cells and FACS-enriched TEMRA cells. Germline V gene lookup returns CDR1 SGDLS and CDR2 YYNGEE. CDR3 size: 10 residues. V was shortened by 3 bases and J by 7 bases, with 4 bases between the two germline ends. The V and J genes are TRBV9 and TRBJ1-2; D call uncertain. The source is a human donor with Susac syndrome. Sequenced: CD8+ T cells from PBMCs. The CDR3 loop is CASSGSGYTF. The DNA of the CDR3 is TGTGCCAGCAGCGGCTCTGGCTACACCTTC.